This T cell receptor beta chain was profiled in a study of cytomegalovirus exposure and HLA in healthy donors. Primers included in the PCR were 60 Vbeta and 13 Jbeta primers. This table comes from immunoSEQ multiplex PCR, and its TCRdb copy is limited to in-frame clones, with some not included. The sample includes about 150,000 clones, about 74% of them seen just once. The CDR3 totals 14 residues. The germline V gene encodes CDR1 MDHEN and CDR2 SYDVKM. V was trimmed by 3 bases and J by 3 bases, leaving 12 bases between them. This clonotype was obtained from a male donor in good health and CMV-seronegative. This chain joins TRBV28 and TRBJ2-7; D unresolved. Sequenced input: PBMCs. CDR3 nucleotides: TGTGCCAGCAGTTTTTCACAGAAAAACTACGAGCAGTACTTC. Translated: CASSFSQKNYEQYF. The full variable domain, with the rest looked up from reference TRBV28 and TRBJ2-7, is DVKVTQSSRYLVKRTGEKVFLECVQDMDHENMFWYRQDPGLGLRLIYFSYDVKMKEKGDIPEGYSVSREKKERFSLILESASTNQTSMYLCASSFSQKNYEQYFGPGTRLTVT.